These T cell receptor beta chains were read from a single sample in a study of early T cells in non-severe SARS-CoV-2 infection. TCRdb re-derived calls from the 5' RACE reads in MiXCR, one entry per CDR3 protein. The sample carries tens of thousands of distinct CDR3 sequences, around 9.3% recorded once. Sequenced material: whole blood. Receptors originate from an adult who was a healthcare worker with PCR-confirmed SARS-CoV-2 infection or an uninfected control (not recorded which). The CDR3 runs from the conserved cysteine through the conserved F or W. Fields, in order: J gene, D gene, V gene, clone size, CDR3 protein, CDR3 DNA. The D gene is left open where the match is weak. Size values are once, few and many counts, or a class for expanded clones, and some rows have none.

TRBJ1-2	NA	TRBV4-3	few	CASSQVGSTNYGYTF	TGCGCCAGCAGCCAAGTGGGCAGCACTAACTATGGCTACACCTTC
TRBJ2-5	TRBD1	TRBV7-9	NA	CASSRDRGSQETQYF	TGTGCCAGCAGCCGAGACAGGGGTAGCCAAGAGACCCAGTACTTC
TRBJ2-2	TRBD1	TRBV12-3/TRBV12-4	many	CASSFGTGDAGELFF	TGTGCCAGCAGTTTCGGGACAGGGGACGCCGGGGAGCTGTTTTTT
TRBJ2-1	NA	TRBV6-2/TRBV6-3	many	CASSYSNEQFF	TGTGCCAGCAGTTACTCCAATGAGCAGTTCTTC
TRBJ2-3	NA	TRBV3-1	many	CASSPRKGRGESDTQYF	TGTGCCAGCAGCCCAAGAAAGGGGCGAGGGGAATCAGATACGCAGTATTTT
TRBJ2-2	NA	TRBV6-2/TRBV6-3	many	CASSKIVVPGELFF	TGTGCCAGCAGTAAAATAGTAGTTCCCGGGGAGCTGTTTTTT
TRBJ1-1	NA	TRBV4-1	few	CASSQDPQWTEAFF	TGCGCCAGCAGCCAAGATCCCCAATGGACTGAAGCTTTCTTT
TRBJ2-3	NA	TRBV7-3	NA	CASSLLITDTQYF	TGTGCCAGCAGCTTACTGATAACAGATACGCAGTATTTT
TRBJ1-2	NA	TRBV20-1	once	CSARLQGEAYSYTF	TGCAGTGCCAGGCTCCAAGGGGAAGCCTATAGCTACACCTTC
TRBJ2-1	TRBD2	TRBV29-1	many	CSVVDSGGSTYNEQFF	TGCAGCGTTGTTGACAGCGGGGGGTCGACCTACAATGAGCAGTTCTTC
TRBJ1-1	NA	TRBV18	NA	CASSQRGSRGTEAFF	TGTGCCAGCTCACAACGGGGCTCAAGGGGGACTGAAGCTTTCTTT
TRBJ2-7	NA	TRBV7-2	many	CASRFTASYEQYF	TGTGCCAGCAGGTTCACGGCTTCCTACGAGCAGTACTTC
TRBJ2-1	TRBD2	TRBV28	NA	CASRSRLAGFHNEQFF	TGTGCCAGCAGGAGCCGACTAGCGGGGTTCCACAATGAGCAGTTCTTC
TRBJ2-3	NA	TRBV29-1	few	CSAFLGGTQYF	TGCAGTGCATTTCTGGGGGGTACGCAGTATTTT
TRBJ1-3	NA	TRBV20-1	NA	CSARGGTFGDTIYF	TGCAGTGCTAGAGGCGGGACCTTCGGGGACACCATATATTTT
TRBJ2-5	TRBD2	TRBV7-2	few	CASSRTSGKETQYF	TGTGCCAGCAGCCGGACTAGCGGTAAAGAGACCCAGTACTTC
TRBJ2-5	TRBD2	TRBV29-1	few	CSARAGLKETQYF	TGCAGCGCCCGAGCGGGATTAAAAGAGACCCAGTACTTC